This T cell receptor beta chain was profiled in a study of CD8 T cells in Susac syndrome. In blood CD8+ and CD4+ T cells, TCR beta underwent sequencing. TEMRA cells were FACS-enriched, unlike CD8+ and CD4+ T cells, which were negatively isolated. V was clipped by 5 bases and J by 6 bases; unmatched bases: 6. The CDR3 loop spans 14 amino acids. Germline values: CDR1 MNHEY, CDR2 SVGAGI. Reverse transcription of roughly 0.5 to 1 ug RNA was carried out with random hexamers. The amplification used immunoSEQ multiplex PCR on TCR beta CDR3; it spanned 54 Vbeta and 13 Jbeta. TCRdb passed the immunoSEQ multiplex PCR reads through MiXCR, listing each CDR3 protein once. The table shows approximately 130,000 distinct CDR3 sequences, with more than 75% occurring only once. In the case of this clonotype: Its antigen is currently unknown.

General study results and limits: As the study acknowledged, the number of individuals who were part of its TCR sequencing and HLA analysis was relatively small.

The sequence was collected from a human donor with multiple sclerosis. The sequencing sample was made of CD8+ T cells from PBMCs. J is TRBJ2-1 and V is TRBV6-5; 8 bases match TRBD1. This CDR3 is CASSAQGAGNEQFF. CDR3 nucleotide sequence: TGTGCCAGCAGTGCCCAGGGGGCGGGCAATGAGCAGTTCTTC.